A single TCR beta chain is shown here with its context. Its antigen is currently unknown. The record originates from a study of cytomegalovirus exposure and HLA in healthy donors. General study results and limits: Later analysis indicated greater clonal expansion among HLA-associated TCR beta chains than among equally common other chains. TCR beta V segments were, for the most part, productive about 87% or about 30% of the time in an earlier analysis. Researchers reported in a later analysis that a missense DCLRE1C variant was tied to TCR beta V- and J-gene trimming.

The study ran its PCR with 60 Vbeta and 13 Jbeta primers. The protocol was immunoSEQ multiplex PCR, while the TCRdb copy is restricted to in-frame clones and leaves out a portion. The record lists under 200,000 clones, of which the ten most abundant hold 6.5%. Sequences were obtained from PBMCs. This sequence originates from a young man in good health and CMV-seronegative.

CDR3 loop: CASSPPSIEGTEAFF. CDR3 bases: TGTGCCAGCTCACCACCGAGCATCGAGGGCACTGAAGCTTTCTTT. The chain links TRBV18 to TRBJ1-1, with no clear D. Germline values: CDR1 KGHSH, CDR2 LQKENI. The V and J ends lost 0 bases and 4 bases respectively, with 12 bases between them. CDR3 length: 15 amino acids.